The T cell receptor (beta chain) under discussion was sequenced for a study of T cells after yellow fever vaccination. This clonotype was detected only a few times. The antigen remains undetermined. Findings and limits, study-wide: Primary-vaccination clones mostly resurfaced post-booster (about 95% CD4, approximately 90% CD8). Abundant clonotypes from the bulk population could get into FACS-sorted repertoires as contaminants.

The trim removed 3 bases at V and 7 bases at J, leaving 12 bases unmatched. This CDR3 region has 17 residues. Germline-derived CDR1 and CDR2 are MNHNS and SASEGT. TCRdb used MiXCR to reprocess the 5' RACE reads, holding one entry per CDR3 protein. Among nearly 300,000 distinct CDR3 sequences listed, roughly 9% were seen once. The source is a young man who received the YFV17D yellow fever vaccine. The sample in question was CD4+ T cells sorted from PBMCs, obtained 5 days after the yellow fever booster vaccination. The rearrangement uses TRBV6-1 and TRBJ2-1, with 10 bases that match TRBD2. The DNA of the CDR3 is TGTGCCAGCAGTGACCGAGGAGCGGGGGGGCCCGGAAATGAGCAGTTCTTC. This sequence encodes CASSDRGAGGPGNEQFF.